Below, 6 T cell receptor beta chains from the same sample are listed, as sequenced in a study of T cells in Graves' hyperthyroidism and ophthalmopathy (dated by TCRdb to between 2018 and 2020). Libraries were prepared through multiplex PCR. The instrument given in TCRdb is Illumina HiSeq 2000. The TCR beta CDR3 regions were amplified from RNA transcripts. For the first round of RT-PCR on the TCR CDR3, the HTBI primer set was used together with the Qiagen OneStep RT-PCR kit. TCRdb took the public reads, trimmed them with fastp at Q25, ran MiXCR for clone calling and kept in-frame beta chains. Identical CDR3 proteins give one entry, which carries the most common genes and DNA. Recorded for this sample are approximately 210,000 distinct CDR3 sequences; 17% of them occurred a single time. Under 65% of the sample is taken by the ten largest. Sequencing input: blood. The receptor source for this set is a man between 50 and 59 years old with Graves' hyperthyroidism.

The CDR3 sequence is CASSRTGVVETQYF. As DNA, the CDR3 is TGTGCCAGCAGTCGGACAGGGGTCGTGGAGACCCAGTACTTC. This rearrangement joins TRBV6-1 to TRBJ2-5, with 9 positions matching TRBD1. Trimming removed 5 bases from V and 5 bases from J; junction bases left unmatched: 6. This CDR3 spans 14 amino acids. CDR1 is MNHNS and CDR2 is SASEGT in the germline V gene.

The V gene is TRBV28, the J gene TRBJ2-2; tentative D call: TRBD1 (6 bases). The germline gives CDR1 MDHEN, CDR2 SYDVKM. This CDR3 has 16 amino acids. With 7 bases removed from V and 3 bases from J, the gap between germline ends came to 18 bases. This chain's CDR3 is CASIKLLRGYTGELFF. The DNA for the CDR3 is TGTGCCAGCATCAAATTGCTCAGGGGATACACCGGGGAGCTGTTTTTT.

Many counts were recorded for this clonotype. V and J are TRBV15 and TRBJ2-5; 7 bases fit TRBD1. The CDR3 totals 15 residues. Germline V lookup: CDR1 LNHNV, CDR2 YYDKDF (reference sequence). V trimming: 2 bases; J trimming: 2 bases; junction bases outside the gene matches: 5. The CDR3 spells CATSRRRQGQETQYF. In DNA, the CDR3 is TGTGCCACCAGCAGACGACGACAGGGACAAGAGACCCAGTACTTC.

V gene TRBV5-1 combines with J gene TRBJ2-2, with 10 nucleotides matching TRBD1. The CDR3 extends over 15 amino acids. V lost 3 bases to trimming and J lost 5 bases; unmatched junction nucleotides: 4. Germline CDR1 reads SGHRS; CDR2 reads YFSETQ. Here the CDR3 DNA reads TGCGCCAGCAGCTCAGGGACAGGGGAGACCGGGGAGCTGTTTTTT. This gives the protein CASSSGTGETGELFF.

This clonotype was counted ten times or more. The chain has TRBV18 and TRBJ2-1, with 9 bases fitting TRBD2. V was clipped by 3 bases and J by 6 bases; unmatched bases: 9. This CDR3 has 16 amino acids. Germline V gene sequence: CDR1 KGHSH, CDR2 LQKENI. The CDR3 here is CASSPGPSGMRNEQFF. In nucleotides, the CDR3 is TGTGCCAGCTCACCCGGCCCTAGCGGGATGCGCAATGAGCAGTTCTTC. The complete variable domain, with remaining parts taken from reference TRBV18 and TRBJ2-1, reads NAGVMQNPRHLVRRRGQEARLRCSPMKGHSHVYWYRQLPEEGLKFMVYLQKENIIDESGMPKERFSAEFPKEGPSILRIQQVVRGDSAAYFCASSPGPSGMRNEQFFGPGTRLTVL.

This clonotype occurred many times. The V call is TRBV28, the J call TRBJ2-3; 7 nucleotides align to TRBD1. Germline V lookup: CDR1 MDHEN, CDR2 SYDVKM. This CDR3 is 16 amino acids long. Losses at the gene ends were 6 bases for V and 4 bases for J; bases not matched to a gene: 13. The CDR3 protein is CASSPRQGFVADTQYF. The CDR3 DNA is TGTGCCAGCAGCCCAAGACAGGGCTTCGTCGCAGATACGCAGTATTTT.